The rows below give T cell receptor beta chains drawn from one sample of a study of T cell responses to AZD1222 COVID-19 vaccine. Repertoires were generated with immunoSEQ multiplex PCR, while TCRdb's copy carries only in-frame clones and drops some. The repertoire includes over 75,000 clones, 89% of them detected once, and over 2% sits in the top ten. This sample comprised peripheral blood, obtained on day 0 of AZD1222 vaccination. The source of these receptors is an adult in good health. Each CDR3 is given with its conserved first and last residue. The D gene is left open where the match is weak. Rows may omit the clone size; those that give it use once, few, many or a size class.

V	D	J	size	CDR3	DNA
TRBV6-5	-	TRBJ1-2	-	CASSYLAQSYGYTF	TGTGCCAGCAGTTACCTTGCCCAAAGCTATGGCTACACCTTC
TRBV19	-	TRBJ1-1	-	CASRDLGRTEAFF	TGTGCCAGTAGGGATCTGGGGCGAACTGAAGCTTTCTTT
TRBV2	TRBD1	TRBJ2-3	-	CASSLQRGPRADTQYF	TGTGCCAGCAGCTTACAAAGGGGGCCCCGGGCAGATACGCAGTATTTT
TRBV7-2	-	TRBJ1-6	-	CASSQASDNSPLHF	TGTGCCAGCAGCCAGGCCAGTGATAATTCACCCCTCCACTTT
TRBV18	-	TRBJ1-2	-	CASSPAEEGGYTF	TGTGCCAGCTCACCCGCCGAGGAAGGCGGCTACACCTTC
TRBV6-5	TRBD2	TRBJ2-3	-	CASREGLAGGQYF	TGTGCCAGCAGGGAGGGACTAGCGGGTGGGCAGTATTTT
TRBV11-2	TRBD2	TRBJ2-2	-	CASSSSSGGMNTGELFF	TGTGCCAGCAGCTCCTCTAGCGGGGGGATGAACACCGGGGAGCTGTTTTTT
TRBV6-4	TRBD2	TRBJ2-2	-	CASSRGLAGTNTGELFF	TGTGCCAGCAGTAGGGGACTAGCGGGAACTAACACCGGGGAGCTGTTTTTT
TRBV30	TRBD2	TRBJ2-5	once	CAWSRYGTSGGETQYF	TGTGCCTGGAGTAGGTACGGGACTAGCGGGGGAGAGACCCAGTACTTC
TRBV4-3	-	TRBJ1-5	few	CASSQERNQPQHF	TGCGCCAGCAGCCAAGAAAGGAATCAGCCCCAGCATTTT
TRBV2	-	TRBJ1-3	once	CASSKDRSSGNTIYF	TGTGCCAGCAGTAAGGACCGAAGCTCTGGAAACACCATATATTTT
TRBV7-9	-	TRBJ2-4	once	CASSKLGNPYF	TGTGCCAGCAGCAAATTGGGGAATCCCTACTTC
TRBV3-1/TRBV3-2	-	TRBJ1-3	-	CASSPRGGNTIYF	TGTGCCAGCAGCCCGAGAGGTGGAAACACCATATATTTT
TRBV10-2	-	TRBJ2-1	-	CASSESSRFYNEQFF	TGCGCCAGCAGTGAGTCTAGTCGCTTTTACAATGAGCAGTTCTTC
TRBV19	-	TRBJ1-2	-	CASSMSTSIYGYTF	TGTGCCAGTAGTATGAGTACAAGCATTTATGGCTACACCTTC
TRBV27	-	TRBJ2-5	-	CASSSAGTQYF	TGTGCCAGCAGCTCCGCAGGGACCCAGTACTTC
TRBV2	TRBD1	TRBJ2-2	-	CASSEAGQGFSTGELFF	TGTGCCAGCAGTGAAGCGGGACAGGGATTTAGCACCGGGGAGCTGTTTTTT
TRBV5-1	-	TRBJ2-7	-	CASSLGSTGIEQYF	TGCGCCAGCAGCTTGGGGTCAACAGGGATCGAGCAGTACTTC
TRBV27	-	TRBJ2-3	-	CASSLASASGTDTQYF	TGTGCCAGCAGTTTAGCCTCGGCCTCTGGCACAGATACGCAGTATTTT
TRBV6-5	-	TRBJ2-7	-	CASRSGTTYEQYF	TGTGCCAGCAGGAGCGGGACAACCTACGAGCAGTACTTC
TRBV7-2	TRBD1	TRBJ1-4	-	CASSSQGQGAREKLFF	TGTGCCAGCAGCTCCCAAGGGCAGGGGGCTCGTGAAAAACTGTTTTTT
TRBV7-2	TRBD2	TRBJ2-1	-	CASSSLPGTSGHNEQFF	TGTGCCAGCAGCTCCCTACCGGGGACTAGCGGTCACAATGAGCAGTTCTTC
TRBV11-2	TRBD1	TRBJ1-2	once	CASSLNSRSTGGNYGYTF	TGTGCCAGCAGCCTGAATAGTAGGTCGACAGGGGGAAACTATGGCTACACCTTC
TRBV5-1	-	TRBJ1-1	-	CASRPPEGTEAFF	TGCGCCAGCAGGCCTCCAGAGGGCACTGAAGCTTTCTTT
TRBV28	-	TRBJ1-1	few	CASSLSQGGGLMRAFF	TGTGCCAGCAGTCTATCCCAGGGTGGGGGATTGATGCGGGCTTTCTTT
TRBV6-2/TRBV6-3	TRBD1	TRBJ2-3	-	CASSGSGQGWRDTQYF	TGTGCCAGCAGTGGTTCGGGACAGGGGTGGAGAGATACGCAGTATTTT
TRBV15	-	TRBJ2-5	-	CATSRDRTVQETQYF	TGTGCCACCAGCAGAGATCGGACAGTCCAAGAGACCCAGTACTTC
TRBV4-3	-	TRBJ2-3	-	CASSQEESRPSDTQYF	TGCGCCAGCAGCCAAGAAGAATCTAGGCCCTCAGATACGCAGTATTTT
TRBV9	TRBD2	TRBJ2-5	-	CASSVSGGVRETQYF	TGTGCCAGCAGCGTTAGCGGGGGGGTCCGAGAGACCCAGTACTTC
TRBV7-9	-	TRBJ2-2	-	CASSLRGAMNTGELFF	TGTGCCAGCAGCTTAAGGGGGGCGATGAACACCGGGGAGCTGTTTTTT
TRBV30	TRBD1	TRBJ2-1	-	CAWSSWDRGGNEQFF	TGTGCCTGGAGTTCATGGGACAGGGGTGGAAATGAGCAGTTCTTC
TRBV5-1	-	TRBJ1-2	once	CASRERAPGRDYGYTF	TGCGCCAGCAGAGAGCGGGCTCCGGGAAGGGACTATGGCTACACCTTC
TRBV18	-	TRBJ1-6	-	CASSLKGQTTGSPLHF	TGTGCCAGCTCACTCAAGGGACAAACAACGGGTTCACCCCTCCACTTT
TRBV19	-	TRBJ1-5	-	CASSIKGPQPQHF	TGTGCCAGTAGTATAAAGGGGCCTCAGCCCCAGCATTTT
TRBV11-3	TRBD1	TRBJ2-1	-	CASSLEGANYNEQFF	TGTGCCAGCAGCCTTGAGGGGGCTAACTACAATGAGCAGTTCTTC
TRBV29-1	-	TRBJ2-1	-	CSVVGGQGQGEQFF	TGCAGCGTTGTCGGAGGGCAGGGGCAGGGTGAGCAGTTCTTC
TRBV6-5	-	TRBJ1-2	-	CASTRGGYGYTF	TGTGCCAGCACTCGCGGTGGCTATGGCTACACCTTC
TRBV28	TRBD2	TRBJ2-1	few	CASSPRGDLSHNEQFF	TGTGCCAGCAGTCCCCGGGGGGACCTCTCCCACAATGAGCAGTTCTTC
TRBV5-1	TRBD2	TRBJ2-1	-	CATGLAGGHNEQFF	TGCGCCACCGGACTAGCGGGGGGCCACAATGAGCAGTTCTTC
TRBV28	TRBD2	TRBJ2-7	once	CASRSSGSREQYF	TGTGCCAGCAGGTCTAGCGGATCCCGCGAGCAGTACTTC
TRBV11-3	-	TRBJ2-7	-	CASSLETGYEQYF	TGTGCCAGCAGCTTAGAGACAGGCTACGAGCAGTACTTC
TRBV7-2	-	TRBJ1-6	-	CASSPDFSSSYNSPLHF	TGTGCCAGCAGCCCGGATTTTTCTAGCTCCTATAATTCACCCCTCCACTTT
TRBV19	TRBD1	TRBJ2-1	-	CASAYRDRSYNEQFF	TGTGCCAGTGCCTACCGGGACAGGAGTTACAATGAGCAGTTCTTC
TRBV6-1	-	TRBJ2-4	once	CASSEKVTAKNIQYF	TGTGCCAGCAGTGAGAAGGTCACGGCCAAAAACATTCAGTACTTC
TRBV25-1	-	TRBJ2-7	-	CASSADRISYEQYF	TGTGCCAGCAGTGCTGACAGGATCTCCTACGAGCAGTACTTC